A selection of T cell receptor beta chains follows, all from one sample in a study of vaccination and CD4 T cells after COVID-19. Their recognized antigens are unknown. TCRdb re-called the PCR reads with MiXCR, one entry per CDR3 protein. The sample consists of 15,000 to 20,000 distinct CDR3 sequences, around two fifths of them appearing once. The source was CD4+ T cells from blood, cultured in vitro, collected after SARS-CoV-2 vaccination. Every receptor here comes from a human donor who had recovered from COVID-19. Both conserved end residues are part of each CDR3. D genes are given only for firm matches. For some rows the clone size is stated as once, few or many, or as a class when expanded; others skip it.

d_call j_call clone_size v_call cdr3_aa cdr3_nt
TRBD1 TRBJ2-3 NA TRBV19 CASASGTGIDTQYF TGTGCCAGTGCTTCCGGGACAGGGATAGATACGCAGTATTTT
TRBD1 TRBJ1-2 NA TRBV19 CASSTSGTGYGYTF TGTGCCAGTAGTACCTCAGGGACAGGCTATGGCTACACCTTC
NA TRBJ1-2 NA TRBV6-1 CASSEQGRVGYGYTF TGTGCCAGCAGTGAACAGGGCAGGGTGGGCTATGGCTACACCTTC
NA TRBJ1-5 once TRBV19 CASSIGARSSQPQHF TGTGCCAGTAGTATAGGGGCTCGGTCCAGCCAGCCCCAGCATTTT
TRBD1 TRBJ2-7 NA TRBV6-5 CASSYPGSPGQGATYEQYF TGTGCCAGCAGTTACCCTGGTAGCCCGGGACAGGGGGCAACCTACGAGCAGTACTTC
TRBD1 TRBJ2-1 NA TRBV27 CATGTGGRNEQFF TGTGCCACCGGGACAGGGGGCAGAAATGAGCAGTTCTTC
TRBD2 TRBJ2-3 NA TRBV5-4 CASRPGGRDTQYF TGTGCCAGCAGGCCGGGAGGGAGAGATACGCAGTATTTT
NA TRBJ1-6 few TRBV7-2 CASSLSTGYNSPLHF TGTGCCAGCAGCTTATCGACAGGCTATAATTCACCCCTCCACTTT
NA TRBJ1-5 NA TRBV28 CASSRGGRNQPQHF TGTGCCAGCAGTAGAGGGGGGCGTAATCAGCCCCAGCATTTT
NA TRBJ2-5 NA TRBV18 CASSPGMARQETQYF TGTGCCAGCTCACCAGGTATGGCAAGACAAGAGACCCAGTACTTC
NA TRBJ2-7 NA TRBV4-3 CASSQDDRTSYEQYF TGCGCCAGCAGCCAAGATGACAGGACATCCTACGAGCAGTACTTC
TRBD2 TRBJ2-7 few TRBV7-2 CASSQGLAGVREQYF TGTGCCAGCAGCCAAGGACTAGCGGGAGTTCGGGAGCAGTACTTC
TRBD1 TRBJ1-2 NA TRBV30 CAWSPVGQGGYGYTF TGTGCCTGGAGTCCAGTGGGGCAGGGGGGCTATGGCTACACCTTC